This TCR beta chain was documented in a study of early T cells in non-severe SARS-CoV-2 infection. This clonotype was detected a few times. Using its own MiXCR run on the 5' RACE reads, TCRdb lists one record per CDR3 protein. The data hold about 53,000 distinct CDR3 sequences, with 10% to 15% observed a single time. Germline assignment: CDR1 MNHEY and CDR2 SVGEGT. The V gene lost 7 bases and the J gene lost 4 bases, with 5 bases spanning the gap. The length of the CDR3 is 11 residues. The chain links TRBV6-2 or TRBV6-3 to TRBJ2-1, with D unresolved. The sequence came from an adult who was a healthcare worker with PCR-confirmed SARS-CoV-2 infection or an uninfected control (not recorded which). The starting material was whole blood, obtained at baseline. The CDR3 coding sequence is TGTGCCAGCACAAGATACAATGAGCAGTTCTTC. Its protein product is CASTRYNEQFF.